This section outlines one TCR beta chain sequence together with its context. The sample belongs to a study of blood T cell repertoires in COVID-19. Study overall: The United States, Italy and Spain were the sources of the acute and convalescent COVID-19 samples.

Clones were sequenced by immunoSEQ multiplex PCR, and TCRdb holds only the in-frame ones, with some missing. The table shows 230,000 or so clones, with roughly four fifths occurring only once. Germline V lookup: CDR1 WSHSY, CDR2 SAAADI. The CDR3 runs to 15 residues. V was cut by 7 bases and J by 5 bases, with 20 bases left in between. The chain combines TRBV10-2 with TRBJ2-5, with D possibly being TRBD2 (6 bases). The material sequenced was peripheral blood. This TCR was recovered from an elderly woman with COVID-19, enrolled during active disease. CDR3 residues: CASTPRGRAGETQYF. CDR3 sequence (DNA): TGCGCCAGCACCCCTAGGGGCAGGGCGGGGGAGACCCAGTACTTC.